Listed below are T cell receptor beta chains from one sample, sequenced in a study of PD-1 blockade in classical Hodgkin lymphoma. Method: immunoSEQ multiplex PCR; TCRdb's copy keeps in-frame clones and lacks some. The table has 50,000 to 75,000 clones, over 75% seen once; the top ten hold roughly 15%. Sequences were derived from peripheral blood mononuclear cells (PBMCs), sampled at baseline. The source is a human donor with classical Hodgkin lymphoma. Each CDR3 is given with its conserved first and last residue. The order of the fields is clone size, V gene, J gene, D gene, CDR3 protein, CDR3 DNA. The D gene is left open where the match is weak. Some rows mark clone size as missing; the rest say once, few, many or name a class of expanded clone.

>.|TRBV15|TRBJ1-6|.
CATSRGRDRNSPLHF
TGTGCCACCAGCAGAGGCCGGGACCGGAATTCACCCCTCCACTTT
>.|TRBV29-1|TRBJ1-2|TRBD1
CSVEDPGTGVNGYTF
TGCAGCGTTGAAGACCCCGGGACAGGGGTGAATGGCTACACCTTC
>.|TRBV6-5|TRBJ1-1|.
CASSYQNTEAFF
TGTGCCAGCAGTTATCAGAACACTGAAGCTTTCTTT
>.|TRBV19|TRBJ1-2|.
CASSKTGYGYTF
TGTGCCAGTAGTAAGACAGGCTATGGCTACACCTTC
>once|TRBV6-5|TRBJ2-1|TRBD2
CASSYSQVTGGNEQFF
TGTGCCAGCAGTTACTCTCAGGTTACGGGGGGGAATGAGCAGTTCTTC
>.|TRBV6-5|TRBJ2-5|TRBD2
CASIGLAEKETQYF
TGTGCCAGCATCGGACTAGCGGAAAAAGAGACCCAGTACTTC
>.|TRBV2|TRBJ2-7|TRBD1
CASSILRDRSSYEQYF
TGTGCCAGCAGTATACTACGGGACAGGTCCTCCTACGAGCAGTACTTC
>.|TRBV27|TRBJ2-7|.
CASSFPGGYEQYF
TGTGCCAGCAGTTTCCCGGGCGGCTACGAGCAGTACTTC
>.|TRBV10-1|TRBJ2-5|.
CASSESTRGTQETQYF
TGCGCCAGCAGTGAGTCGACTCGAGGGACCCAAGAGACCCAGTACTTC
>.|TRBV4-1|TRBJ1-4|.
CASSQDFRGRGFEKLFF
TGCGCCAGCAGCCAAGATTTCCGGGGAAGGGGCTTTGAAAAACTGTTTTTT
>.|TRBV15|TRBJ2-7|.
CATSRDAFGVYEQYF
TGTGCCACCAGCAGAGATGCGTTTGGGGTCTACGAGCAGTACTTC
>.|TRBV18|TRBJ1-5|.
CASSPGDASLRPQHF
TGTGCCAGCTCACCAGGGGATGCCTCTTTGCGGCCCCAGCATTTT
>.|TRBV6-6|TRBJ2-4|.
CASSYSAKNIQYF
TGTGCCAGCAGTTACTCGGCCAAAAACATTCAGTACTTC
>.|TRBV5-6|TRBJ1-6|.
CASSLTVGDSPLHF
TGTGCCAGCAGCTTAACCGTGGGGGACTCACCCCTCCACTTT
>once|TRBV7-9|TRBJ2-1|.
CASRHNNEQFF
TGTGCCAGCAGGCACAACAATGAGCAGTTCTTC
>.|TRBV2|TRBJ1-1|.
CASSWGTGTWTNTEAFF
TGTGCCAGCAGCTGGGGTACCGGGACATGGACGAACACTGAAGCTTTCTTT
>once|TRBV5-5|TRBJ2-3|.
CASSEPQGRTTDTQYF
TGTGCCAGCAGCGAACCTCAGGGACGGACCACAGATACGCAGTATTTT
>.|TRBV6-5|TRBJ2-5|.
CASSYSMWETQYF
TGTGCCAGCAGTTACTCGATGTGGGAGACCCAGTACTTC
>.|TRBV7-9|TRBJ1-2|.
CASSSGGGYYGYTF
TGTGCCAGCAGCTCGGGTGGGGGGTACTATGGCTACACCTTC
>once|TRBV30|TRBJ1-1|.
CAWSQRGGEAFF
TGTGCCTGGAGTCAGCGGGGGGGCGAAGCTTTCTTT
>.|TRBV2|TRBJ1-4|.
CASSEGTVGEKLFF
TGTGCCAGCAGTGAAGGGACAGTTGGTGAAAAACTGTTTTTT
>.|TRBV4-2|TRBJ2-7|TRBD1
CASSQGTGLYEQYF
TGTGCCAGCAGCCAAGGGACAGGGCTCTACGAGCAGTACTTC
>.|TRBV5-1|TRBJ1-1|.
CASRPFSMNTEAFF
TGCGCCAGCAGGCCGTTTTCCATGAACACTGAAGCTTTCTTT
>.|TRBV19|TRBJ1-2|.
CASSNGWRYTF
TGTGCCAGTAGTAATGGTTGGCGCTACACCTTC
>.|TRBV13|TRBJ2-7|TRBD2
CASSSSGGAREQYF
TGTGCCAGCAGCTCTAGCGGGGGGGCCCGCGAGCAGTACTTC
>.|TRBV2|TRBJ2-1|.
CASSATLFDQNEQFF
TGTGCCAGCAGTGCAACGCTTTTCGACCAAAATGAGCAGTTCTTC
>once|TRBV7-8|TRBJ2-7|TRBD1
CASSFRRDREFSYEQYF
TGTGCCAGCAGCTTTCGCCGGGACAGGGAATTCTCCTACGAGCAGTACTTC
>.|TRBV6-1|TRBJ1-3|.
CASPLTGGTNTIYF
TGTGCCAGCCCCTTAACGGGGGGAACCAACACCATATATTTT
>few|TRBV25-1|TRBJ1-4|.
CASSEYAADREKLFF
TGTGCCAGCAGTGAATACGCAGCGGACCGTGAAAAACTGTTTTTT
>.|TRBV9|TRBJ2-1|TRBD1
CASSVEGRGPYNEQFF
TGTGCCAGCAGCGTAGAGGGCAGGGGGCCCTACAATGAGCAGTTCTTC
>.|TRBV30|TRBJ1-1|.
CAWTPDSPGRTEAFF
TGTGCCTGGACGCCGGACAGCCCGGGGAGGACTGAAGCTTTCTTT
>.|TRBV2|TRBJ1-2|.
CASRGGVDYGYTF
TGTGCCAGCAGGGGGGGGGTGGACTATGGCTACACCTTC
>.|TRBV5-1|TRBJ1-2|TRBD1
CASSLVPSSGQSLTF
TGCGCCAGCAGCTTAGTCCCGTCCTCGGGACAGTCTCTAACCTTC
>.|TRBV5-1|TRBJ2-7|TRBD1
CASSSFSGTGSYEQYF
TGCGCCAGCAGCTCTTTCTCCGGGACAGGCTCCTACGAGCAGTACTTC
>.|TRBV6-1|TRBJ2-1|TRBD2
CASRSASGAAEQFF
TGTGCCAGCAGATCGGCTAGCGGGGCGGCTGAGCAGTTCTTC
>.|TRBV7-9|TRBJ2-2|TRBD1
CASSSWGTARTGELFF
TGTGCCAGCAGCTCATGGGGGACAGCTCGCACCGGGGAGCTGTTTTTT
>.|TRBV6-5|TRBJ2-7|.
CASSRAEIFYEQYF
TGTGCCAGCAGCCGGGCCGAAATCTTCTACGAGCAGTACTTC